This TCR beta chain emerged from a study of cytomegalovirus exposure and HLA in healthy donors. Study findings and constraints: Cytomegalovirus association was listed for approximately 160 TCR beta chains. Productive status was seen about 87% or about 30% of the time for most TCR beta V segments in an earlier analysis. Highest at DRB1 and lowest at HLA-C, TCR association rates differed among HLA loci in a later analysis. In a later analysis, V- and J-gene trimming of beta chains associated with a DCLRE1C missense variant, replicated independently.

V lost 6 bases to trimming and J lost 7 bases; unmatched junction nucleotides: 5. Germline V gives CDR1 SEHNR, CDR2 FQNEAQ (reference sequence). CDR3 size: 14 residues. The PCR contained 60 Vbeta and 13 Jbeta primers. Sequencing used immunoSEQ multiplex PCR; TCRdb keeps in-frame clones, though not all of them. The sample consists of 150,000 to 180,000 clones, roughly 74% of them appearing once. Notes on this clone: The antigen remains undetermined.

The source of this sequence is a man aged 18 to 30 in good health and CMV-seronegative. The source material was PBMCs. V is TRBV7-9 and J is TRBJ1-6, with 8 bases that match TRBD1. DNA of the CDR3: TGTGCCAGCAGGCAGACAGGGGAAAATTCACCCCTCCACTTT. It specifies CASRQTGENSPLHF.